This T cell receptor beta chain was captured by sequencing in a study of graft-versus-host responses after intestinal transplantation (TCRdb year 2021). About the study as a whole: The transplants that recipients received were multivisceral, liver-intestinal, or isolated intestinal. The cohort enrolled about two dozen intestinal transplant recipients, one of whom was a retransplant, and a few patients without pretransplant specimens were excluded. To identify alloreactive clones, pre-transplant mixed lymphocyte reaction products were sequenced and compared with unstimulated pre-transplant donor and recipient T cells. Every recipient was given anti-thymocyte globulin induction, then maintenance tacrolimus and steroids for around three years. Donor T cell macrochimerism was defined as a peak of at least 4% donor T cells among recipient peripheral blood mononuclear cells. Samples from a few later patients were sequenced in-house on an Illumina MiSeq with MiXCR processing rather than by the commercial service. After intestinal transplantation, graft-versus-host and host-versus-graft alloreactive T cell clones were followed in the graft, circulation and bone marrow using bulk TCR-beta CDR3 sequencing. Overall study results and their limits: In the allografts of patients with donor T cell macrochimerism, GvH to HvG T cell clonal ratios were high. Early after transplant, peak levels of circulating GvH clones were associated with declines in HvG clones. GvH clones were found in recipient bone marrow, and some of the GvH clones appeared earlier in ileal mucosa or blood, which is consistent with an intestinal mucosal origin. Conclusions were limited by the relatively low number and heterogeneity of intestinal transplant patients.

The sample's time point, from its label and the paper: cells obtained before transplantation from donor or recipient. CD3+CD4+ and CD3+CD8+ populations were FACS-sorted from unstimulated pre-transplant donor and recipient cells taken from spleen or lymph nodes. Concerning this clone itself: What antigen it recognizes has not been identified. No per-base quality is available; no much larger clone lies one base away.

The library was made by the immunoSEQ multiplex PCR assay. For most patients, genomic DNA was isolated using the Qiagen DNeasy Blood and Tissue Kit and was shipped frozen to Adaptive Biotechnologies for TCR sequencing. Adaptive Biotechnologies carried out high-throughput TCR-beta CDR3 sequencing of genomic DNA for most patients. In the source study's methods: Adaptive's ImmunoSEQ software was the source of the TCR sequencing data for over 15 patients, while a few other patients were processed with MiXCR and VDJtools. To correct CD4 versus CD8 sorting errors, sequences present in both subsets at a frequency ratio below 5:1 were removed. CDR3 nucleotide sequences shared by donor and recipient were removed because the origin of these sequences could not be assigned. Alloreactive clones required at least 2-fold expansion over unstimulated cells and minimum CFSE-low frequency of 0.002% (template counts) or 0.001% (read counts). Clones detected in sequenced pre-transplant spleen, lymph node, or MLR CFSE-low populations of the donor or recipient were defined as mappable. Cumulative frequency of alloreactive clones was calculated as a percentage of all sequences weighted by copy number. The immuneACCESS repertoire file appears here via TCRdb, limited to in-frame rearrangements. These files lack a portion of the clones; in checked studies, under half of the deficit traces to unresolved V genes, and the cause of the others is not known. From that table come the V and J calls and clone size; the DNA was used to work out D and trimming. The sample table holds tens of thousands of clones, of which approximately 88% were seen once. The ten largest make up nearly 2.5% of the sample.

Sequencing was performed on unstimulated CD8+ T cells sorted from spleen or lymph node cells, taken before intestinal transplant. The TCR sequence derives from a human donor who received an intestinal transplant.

In nucleotide form, the sequence is TGCGCCAGCAGCTACGAGACCTGGACAGCTGGAGGCACCGGGGAGCTGTTTTTT. It is translated as CASSYETWTAGGTGELFF. Recombination joined TRBV5-1 with TRBJ2-2, with a weak D call of TRBD1 (6 bases match). CDR1 and CDR2, per the germline V gene, are SGHRS and YFSETQ. Trimming costs V 3 bases and J 4 bases, and their ends lie 22 bases apart. Including cysteine and phenylalanine, the CDR3 has 18 amino acids. Only the CDR3 DNA is retained, 54 bases long and in frame from the first base.